These 6 T cell receptor beta chains were all obtained from the same sample, sequenced in a study of blood T cell repertoires in COVID-19. Sequencing used immunoSEQ multiplex PCR; TCRdb keeps in-frame clones, though not all of them. Here the sample spans roughly 160,000 clones, around 84% being singletons. Material for sequencing was peripheral blood. These receptors all stem from a man aged 60 to 75 with COVID-19, enrolled during active disease.

This clone was seen a single time. The genes are TRBV21-1 and TRBJ2-7; the DNA was not used to check the table's D call, TRBD1. TRBV21-1 is given as a pseudogene. The CDR3 extends over 15 amino acids. The CDR3 region has the DNA TGTGCCAGCACCTCCCTGGGCGTAGGCGCCTACGAGCAGTACTTC. Protein sequence: CASTSLGVGAYEQYF.

The chain is built from TRBV27 and TRBJ1-6, with D possibly being TRBD1 (6 bases). The CDR3 loop spans 15 amino acids. Deletions cut 2 bases from V and 5 bases from J, with 10 bases between. Per the germline V gene, CDR1 is MNHEY and CDR2 is SMNVEV (reference sequence). Written as DNA, the CDR3 is TGTGCCAGCAGTTTACAGGGGTTGGATAATTCACCCCTCCACTTT. It specifies CASSLQGLDNSPLHF.

In DNA, the CDR3 is TGTGCCAGCAGCCCACAAAACGGGAGGGAGACCCAGTACTTC. As protein: CASSPQNGRETQYF. The chain joins TRBV3-1 (or the pseudogene TRBV3-2) to TRBJ2-5, with 7 bases fitting TRBD2. The CDR3 has 14 amino acids. J gave up 5 bases and V 4 bases, and 7 bases lay outside the gene matches. Germline V gene lookup returns CDR1 LGHDT and CDR2 YNNKEL (reference sequence).

This clone was found once. This rearrangement joins TRBV24-1 to TRBJ2-2; TRBD2 agrees at 7 bases. After removal of 4 bases from V and 5 bases from J, the junction contained 12 bases not matched to a gene. The CDR3 totals 17 residues. Looked up from germline, CDR1 is KGHDR and CDR2 is SFDVKD. The CDR3 here is CATSDHPGGSGTGELFF. CDR3 in DNA: TGTGCCACCAGTGACCACCCCGGCGGGAGTGGTACCGGGGAGCTGTTTTTT.

The CDR3 DNA follows: TGTGCCAGCAGACCATCTAGCGGAGGCGGCACAGATACGCAGTATTTT. This gives the protein CASRPSSGGGTDTQYF. This chain joins TRBV6-6 and TRBJ2-3, with TRBD2 identical over 7 bases. Germline V gene data show CDR1 as MNHNY and CDR2 as SVGAGI (reference sequence). CDR3 length equals 16 residues. Trimming cost V 6 bases and J 1 base; bases outside gene matches: 10.

This chain uses TRBV11-2 with TRBJ1-6, with D perhaps TRBD1 (6 bases). There are 18 residues in the CDR3. Between the trimmed V and J ends, which lost 0 bases and 0 bases, there was a span of 12 bases. Germline V gene lookup returns CDR1 SGHAT and CDR2 FQNNGV. The CDR3 nucleotides read TGTGCCAGCAGCTTAGATATGAGGGGGAGCTCCTATAATTCACCCCTCCACTTT. Translation gives CASSLDMRGSSYNSPLHF.